What follows are 20 T cell receptor beta chains derived from one specimen sequenced in a study of beta chain features in type 1 diabetes. Their target antigens are unknown. Expressed TCRB transcripts got sequenced, as all isolated RNA was reverse transcribed. Measured with immunoSEQ multiplex PCR; TCRdb has only the in-frame clones, and not every one. The sample records 250,000 to 300,000 clones, roughly a quarter being singletons. Findings and limits, study-wide: Patients with Type 1 diabetes showed moderately but significantly shorter TCRB CDR3s in all four CD4+ subsets.

Source material: naive CD4+ T cells from blood. The receptors stem from a woman aged 30 to 39 with type 1 diabetes.

The chain links TRBV18 to TRBJ2-7; no reliable D call. V was trimmed by 3 bases and J by 5 bases, leaving 5 bases between them. This CDR3 is 11 amino acids long. The germline V gene has CDR1 KGHSH and CDR2 LQKENI. The DNA for the CDR3 is TGTGCCAGCTCACCTCGAGACGAGCAGTACTTC. It yields the protein CASSPRDEQYF.

The genes are TRBV5-4 and TRBJ2-5; TRBD2 aligns across 12 bases. Unmatched junction bases numbered 5, after V lost 0 bases and J lost 5 bases. This CDR3 is built from 16 residues. Per the germline V gene, CDR1 is SGHNT and CDR2 is YYREEE (reference sequence). The CDR3: CASSLGLAGDMETQYF. The CDR3 nucleotides read TGTGCCAGCAGCTTGGGACTAGCGGGAGATATGGAGACCCAGTACTTC.

V gene TRBV19 combines with J gene TRBJ1-1; 8 nucleotides agree with TRBD1. Germline V CDR1 and CDR2: LNHDA, SQIVND (reference sequence). The CDR3 is made up of 14 amino acids. Trimming removed 5 bases from V and 5 bases from J; junction bases left unmatched: 7. The CDR3 DNA sequence: TGTGCCAGTAGTTCCTACAGGGGGAGGACTGAAGCTTTCTTT. It is translated as CASSSYRGRTEAFF.

The chain is built from TRBV2 and TRBJ2-1; TRBD1 aligns across 8 bases. The CDR3 runs 15 residues. Germline CDR1 and CDR2: SNHLY and FYNNEI. V lost 0 bases to trimming and J lost 7 bases; unmatched junction nucleotides: 5. The CDR3 coding sequence is TGTGCCAGCAGTGAAGCAGCAGGGGGCTTTAATGAGCAGTTCTTC. Translated: CASSEAAGGFNEQFF.

This clone came up a few times. The chain combines TRBV23-1 with TRBJ1-2; TRBD1 agrees at 7 bases. TRBV23-1 is marked as an open reading frame, function uncertain. The V and J ends lost 3 bases and 4 bases, in that order; junction bases with no gene match: 8. CDR3 length equals 15 residues. The CDR3 coding sequence is TGCGCCAGCAGTCAGAAAAGACAGGGTCTCTATGGCTACACCTTC. This translates into CASSQKRQGLYGYTF.

V is TRBV7-2 and J is TRBJ1-5; 7 positions match TRBD1. Trimming at V came to 5 bases and at J to 3 bases, leaving 7 bases not matched to a gene. The CDR3 is 15 amino acids. The V gene's germline CDR1 is SGHTA and CDR2 FQGNSA. In DNA, the CDR3 is TGTGCCAGCAGCGTCCGGGACAGCCCCAATCAGCCCCAGCATTTT. Its translation is CASSVRDSPNQPQHF.

A few counts support this clone. The chain joins TRBV19 to TRBJ2-7, with a possible D match to TRBD2 (6 bases). This CDR3 has 13 amino acids. Germline CDR1 and CDR2: LNHDA and SQIVND (reference sequence). Deletions cut 5 bases from V and 3 bases from J, with 11 bases between. In DNA form, the CDR3 reads TGTGCCAGTAGTCCGGGACTTCTCTACGAGCAGTACTTC. As protein: CASSPGLLYEQYF.

This chain connects TRBV2 to TRBJ2-5, with no clear D. Germline CDR1 is SNHLY and CDR2 is FYNNEI. The CDR3 spans 12 residues. Trimming pared 6 bases from V and 2 bases from J, leaving 7 bases between. The CDR3 coding sequence is TGTGCCAGCAGGGGCTTACAAGAGACCCAGTACTTC. This encodes CASRGLQETQYF.

V gene TRBV6-5 combines with J gene TRBJ2-7, with D perhaps TRBD1 (6 bases). CDR1 is MNHEY and CDR2 is SVGAGI in the germline V gene. The germline V and J ends were trimmed by 7 bases and 1 base, with 11 bases remaining between them. This CDR3 has 13 residues. The CDR3 here is CASMPGDSYEQYF. CDR3 coding DNA: TGTGCCAGCATGCCAGGGGATTCCTACGAGCAGTACTTC.

The chain recombines TRBV19 with TRBJ2-1, with 8 positions matching TRBD2. Germline CDR1 reads LNHDA; CDR2 reads SQIVND (reference sequence). The CDR3 loop spans 14 amino acids. Trimming took 5 bases from V and 8 from J; bases not matched to a gene: 8. Here the CDR3 reads CASSPGLVFHEQFF. For the CDR3, the DNA is TGTGCCAGTAGTCCGGGACTAGTCTTCCATGAGCAGTTCTTC. The entire variable domain, with the rest obtained from reference TRBV19 and TRBJ2-1, is as follows: DGGITQSPKYLFRKEGQNVTLSCEQNLNHDAMYWYRQDPGQGLRLIYYSQIVNDFQKGDIAEGYSVSREKKESFPLTVTSAQKNPTAFYLCASSPGLVFHEQFFGPGTRLTVL.

The chain's CDR3 is CASSSGTSGGNEQFF. The CDR3 DNA sequence: TGTGCCAGCAGCTCAGGGACTAGCGGCGGCAATGAGCAGTTCTTC. This chain links TRBV7-9 with TRBJ2-1; 11 bases line up with TRBD2. This CDR3 is built from 15 residues. From germline, CDR1 is SEHNR and CDR2 FQNEAQ (reference sequence). Losses at the gene ends were 4 bases for V and 6 bases for J; bases not matched to a gene: 5.

The chain uses TRBV19 and TRBJ2-5; a weak D match, TRBD2 (6 bases). This CDR3 region has 14 residues. Looked up from germline, CDR1 is LNHDA and CDR2 is SQIVND (reference sequence). V was clipped by 7 bases and J by 5 bases, with 17 bases between them. CDR3 sequence (DNA): TGTGCCAGTACCAGGGCCGGGAGAGGTGAGACCCAGTACTTC. As protein: CASTRAGRGETQYF.

In its sample, this clone was seen a few times. The chain uses TRBV30 and TRBJ1-4; D remains unclear. The V end lost 0 bases, the J end lost 4 bases, and 9 bases lay between the germline ends. The CDR3 extends over 14 amino acids. In germline, CDR1 is GTSNPN, CDR2 SVGIG (reference sequence). The CDR3 reads CAWSVRGINEKLFF. The CDR3 DNA is TGTGCCTGGAGTGTTCGAGGGATTAATGAAAAACTGTTTTTT.

This clone was counted a few times. The chain employs TRBV7-3 and TRBJ2-5; TRBD2 agrees at 9 bases. V lost 2 bases to trimming and J lost 4 bases; unmatched junction nucleotides: 5. The CDR3 runs 15 residues. The germline gives CDR1 SGHTA, CDR2 FQGTGA. CDR3 DNA sequence: TGTGCCAGCAGCTTAGGCGGGAGGGCCGGAGAGACCCAGTACTTC. Translating gives CASSLGGRAGETQYF.

J is TRBJ2-7 and V is TRBV19, with 7 bases identical to TRBD1. This CDR3 spans 14 amino acids. The J segment lost 2 bases and the V segment lost 0 bases, leaving 1 base of the junction unmatched. Germline lookup yields CDR1 LNHDA and CDR2 SQIVND (reference sequence). The CDR3 loop is CASSIDQGAYEQYF. The CDR3 nucleotides are TGTGCCAGTAGTATAGATCAGGGGGCCTACGAGCAGTACTTC.

This clone was detected only a few times. The V call is TRBV19, the J call TRBJ2-1, with TRBD2 matching 11 bases. CDR3 length equals 14 residues. V was clipped by 7 bases and J by 4 bases; unmatched bases: 3. Germline values: CDR1 LNHDA, CDR2 SQIVND (reference sequence). CDR3 sequence reads: CASKLAGGYNEQFF. In nucleotides, the CDR3 is TGTGCCAGTAAGCTAGCGGGAGGATACAATGAGCAGTTCTTC.

The sample holds a few counts of this clone. The rearrangement joins TRBV19 to TRBJ2-5; 13 positions agree with TRBD2. J was trimmed by 2 bases and V by 7 bases; bases with no gene match: 7. The CDR3 spans 16 residues. Germline values: CDR1 LNHDA, CDR2 SQIVND (reference sequence). The CDR3 protein is CASKSGTSGDQETQYF. The CDR3 region has the DNA TGTGCCAGTAAATCCGGGACTAGCGGGGATCAAGAGACCCAGTACTTC.

The chain employs TRBV28 and TRBJ2-7; D may be TRBD1 (6 bases). This CDR3 spans 12 amino acids. The V gene's germline CDR1 is MDHEN and CDR2 SYDVKM. The V end lost 6 bases, the J end lost 7 bases, and 13 bases lay between the germline ends. DNA of the CDR3: TGTGCCAGCAGAACAGGGTCTCGGGAGCAGTACTTC. Translation gives CASRTGSREQYF.

This clone was detected a few times. The chain recombines TRBV7-9 with TRBJ1-1, with 7 positions matching TRBD1. The CDR3 is 15 residues long. J lost 0 bases, V lost 2 bases, and 3 bases had no gene match. Germline V gives CDR1 SEHNR, CDR2 FQNEAQ (reference sequence). The CDR3 DNA sequence: TGTGCCAGCAGCTTATTGGGACAGATGAACACTGAAGCTTTCTTT. Protein: CASSLLGQMNTEAFF.

This clone turned up a few times. The V and J genes are TRBV7-2 and TRBJ2-1; 7 bases agree with TRBD2. Trimming cost V 5 bases and J 9 bases; bases outside gene matches: 16. The length of the CDR3 is 16 residues. The germline V gene has CDR1 SGHTA and CDR2 FQGNSA. The CDR3 bases are TGTGCCAGCAGCGCCTGGGCTAGCGGCCTGGTCCGTGAGCAGTTCTTC. Protein: CASSAWASGLVREQFF.